What follows is one T cell receptor beta chain and its context. The same CDR3 also results from other DNA sequences found in this sample. The data originate from a study of beta chain features in type 1 diabetes. The CDR3 contains 13 residues. V lost 0 bases, J lost 5 bases, and 8 bases lay in between. Germline assignment: CDR1 SGDLS and CDR2 YYNGEE. Expressed TCRB transcripts were sequenced after all isolated RNA was converted to cDNA. Clones were read by immunoSEQ multiplex PCR, and TCRdb kept only the in-frame ones, dropping some. Of about 930,000 clones listed, under 20% were seen once; the top ten hold around 0.02%.

The chain has TRBV9 and TRBJ2-5; D uncertain. The sequence was collected from a woman between 18 and 29 years old in good health. Input material: naive CD4+ T cells from blood. The CDR3, as DNA: TGTGCCAGCAGCGTAGGTCGGCTGGAGACCCAGTACTTC. Its protein product is CASSVGRLETQYF.